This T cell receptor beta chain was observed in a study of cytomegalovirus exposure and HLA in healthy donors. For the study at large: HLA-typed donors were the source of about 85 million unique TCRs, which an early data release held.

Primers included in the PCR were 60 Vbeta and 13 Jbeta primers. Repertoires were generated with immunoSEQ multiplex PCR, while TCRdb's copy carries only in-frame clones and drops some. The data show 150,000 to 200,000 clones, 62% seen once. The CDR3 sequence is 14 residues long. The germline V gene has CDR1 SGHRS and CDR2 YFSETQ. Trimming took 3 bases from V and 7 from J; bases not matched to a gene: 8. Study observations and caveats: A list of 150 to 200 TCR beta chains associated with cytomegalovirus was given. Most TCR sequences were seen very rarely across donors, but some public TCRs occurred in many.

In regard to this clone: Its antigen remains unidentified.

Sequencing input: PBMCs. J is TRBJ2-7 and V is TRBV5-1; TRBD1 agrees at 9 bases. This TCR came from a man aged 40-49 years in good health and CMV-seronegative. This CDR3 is CASSSYRGPEEQYF. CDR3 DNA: TGCGCCAGCAGCTCTTACAGGGGGCCAGAAGAGCAGTACTTC.